This section outlines one T cell receptor beta chain sequence together with its context. Its antigen is undetermined. Noted time point: week 11, during vaccination. With topical imiquimod, each dose of the vaccine consisted of 300 ug of mutant IDH1 20-mer peptide. Trimming stripped 1 base from V and 8 bases from J, with 14 bases between. Looked up from germline, CDR1 is SGHTA and CDR2 is FQGTGA. The CDR3 loop spans 14 amino acids. These data come from a study of a mutant IDH1 vaccine in newly diagnosed glioma. The assay was immunoSEQ multiplex PCR, and TCRdb's table has in-frame clones only and misses some. Counted here are around 65,000 clones, roughly 80% occurring once; the ten biggest clones make up 4.5% to 7.5%.

The sample consisted of PBMCs, taken from a glioma patient whose treatment included an IDH1 peptide vaccine. The TCR was taken from a man in his fifties with glioma. The rearrangement uses TRBV7-3 and TRBJ1-2; tentative D call: TRBD1 (5 bases). This CDR3 is CASSLNGGAGGYTF. CDR3 bases: TGTGCCAGCAGCTTAAACGGGGGAGCGGGCGGCTACACCTTC.